This is a list of T cell receptor beta chains from one sample in a study of blood T cell repertoires in COVID-19. Profiling relied on immunoSEQ multiplex PCR, and the TCRdb table lists in-frame clones only, not all of them. The sample consists of roughly 260,000 clones, around nine tenths of them appearing once. The sequenced material came from peripheral blood. The source is a man between 35 and 55 years old who had recovered from COVID-19. Each CDR3 is given with its conserved first and last residue. A D gene is named only where the DNA matches it firmly. Clone size, where shown, is once, few, many, or a class for clones that have expanded.

size: few
length: 15
V: TRBV4-3
D: TRBD1
J: TRBJ1-6
CDR3: CASSQGDRGNSPLHF
DNA: TGCGCCAGCAGCCAAGGCGACAGGGGTAATTCACCCCTCCACTTT

size: .
length: 15
V: TRBV6-2/TRBV6-3
D: TRBD1
J: TRBJ2-2
CDR3: CASSSLDRDTGELFF
DNA: TGTGCCAGCAGTTCCCTGGACAGGGATACCGGGGAGCTGTTTTTT

size: .
length: 15
V: TRBV6-7
D: .
J: TRBJ1-1
CDR3: CASSSTTALNTEAFF
DNA: TGTGCCAGCAGTTCTACGACAGCCCTGAACACTGAAGCTTTCTTT

size: .
length: 13
V: TRBV6-4
D: .
J: TRBJ2-5
CDR3: CASSDCVEETQYF
DNA: TGTGCCAGCAGTGACTGTGTCGAGGAGACCCAGTACTTC

size: .
length: 17
V: TRBV24-1
D: TRBD1
J: TRBJ2-2
CDR3: CATSDSGQTANTGELFF
DNA: TGTGCCACCAGTGACTCGGGACAGACAGCGAACACCGGGGAGCTGTTTTTT

size: .
length: 15
V: TRBV7-6
D: TRBD2
J: TRBJ2-5
CDR3: CASRKIAGEVETQYF
DNA: TGTGCCAGCAGAAAGATAGCGGGGGAGGTGGAGACCCAGTACTTC

size: .
length: 11
V: TRBV19
D: .
J: TRBJ1-1
CDR3: CASSRGTEAFF
DNA: TGTGCCAGTAGCAGGGGCACTGAAGCTTTCTTT

size: .
length: 15
V: TRBV6-5
D: TRBD1
J: TRBJ2-7
CDR3: CATTSWTGSSYEQYF
DNA: TGTGCAACCACCTCCTGGACAGGATCTTCCTACGAGCAGTACTTC

size: once
length: 12
V: TRBV7-9
D: TRBD1
J: TRBJ2-1
CDR3: CASSLPKDRVFF
DNA: TGTGCCAGCAGCTTACCAAAGGACAGGGTGTTCTTC

size: .
length: 13
V: TRBV12-3/TRBV12-4
D: .
J: TRBJ1-2
CDR3: CATSEGPNYGYTF
DNA: TGTGCCACAAGCGAGGGCCCGAACTATGGCTACACCTTC